The rows below give T cell receptor beta chains drawn from one sample of a study of T cell responses to AZD1222 COVID-19 vaccine. Method: immunoSEQ multiplex PCR; TCRdb's copy keeps in-frame clones and lacks some. The repertoire holds approximately 70,000 clones, with 65% to 90% as singletons. The sample consisted of peripheral blood, taken on day 0 of AZD1222 vaccination. The receptors derive from an adult in good health. The CDR3 runs from the conserved cysteine through the conserved F or W. D genes are given only for firm matches. Only some rows state a clone size, as once, few, many or a class for expanded clones.

NA | TRBJ2-4 | 16 | NA | TRBV5-4 | CASSLEGGPIENIQYF | TGTGCCAGCAGCTTGGAGGGGGGCCCGATAGAAAACATTCAGTACTTC
NA | TRBJ2-1 | 15 | NA | TRBV10-3 | CAISEFLESYNEQFF | TGTGCCATCAGTGAGTTCCTGGAATCCTACAATGAGCAGTTCTTC
NA | TRBJ1-2 | 15 | NA | TRBV5-1 | CASSLNSQANYGYTF | TGCGCCAGCAGCCTGAACAGCCAAGCTAACTATGGCTACACCTTC
TRBD1 | TRBJ2-7 | 14 | NA | TRBV5-5 | CASRPGTGAYEQYF | TGTGCCAGCAGACCCGGGACAGGAGCCTACGAGCAGTACTTC
TRBD2 | TRBJ2-2 | 15 | NA | TRBV2 | CASSRLAGTTGELFF | TGTGCCAGCAGTCGACTAGCGGGGACGACCGGGGAGCTGTTTTTT
TRBD1 | TRBJ1-4 | 16 | few | TRBV2 | CASRGRTGGFGEKLFF | TGTGCCAGCAGGGGGAGGACAGGGGGCTTTGGTGAAAAACTGTTTTTT
NA | TRBJ1-1 | 14 | few | TRBV5-1 | CASSFGRLNTEAFF | TGCGCCAGCAGCTTCGGCAGGCTGAACACTGAAGCTTTCTTT
NA | TRBJ1-1 | 13 | NA | TRBV12-3/TRBV12-4 | CASSFGGGTEAFF | TGTGCCAGCAGTTTTGGGGGTGGCACTGAAGCTTTCTTT
TRBD1 | TRBJ2-7 | 13 | NA | TRBV28 | CASSPGQSYEQYF | TGTGCCAGCAGTCCGGGACAGAGCTACGAGCAGTACTTC
NA | TRBJ2-1 | 14 | NA | TRBV7-3 | CASSLGGPYNEQFF | TGTGCCAGCAGCTTAGGGGGGCCCTACAATGAGCAGTTCTTC
NA | TRBJ1-1 | 15 | NA | TRBV21-1 | CASSKEGVRTGEAFF | TGTGCCAGCAGCAAAGAAGGGGTGAGAACAGGTGAAGCTTTCTTT
NA | TRBJ1-2 | 13 | NA | TRBV6-4 | CASSERGQYGYTF | TGTGCCAGCAGTGAAAGAGGACAGTATGGCTACACCTTC
TRBD1 | TRBJ1-2 | 14 | NA | TRBV19 | CASSPQTGNYGYTF | TGTGCCAGTAGCCCCCAGACAGGGAACTATGGCTACACCTTC
TRBD1 | TRBJ1-1 | 18 | NA | TRBV5-1 | CASSRDRMTPSDWTEAFF | TGCGCCAGCAGTAGGGACAGGATGACTCCTTCCGATTGGACTGAAGCTTTCTTT
TRBD1 | TRBJ2-3 | 15 | once | TRBV19 | CASSIGQGVTDTQYF | TGTGCCAGTAGTATAGGACAGGGGGTAACAGATACGCAGTATTTT
NA | TRBJ2-3 | 15 | NA | TRBV10-1 | CASSVEGRTTDTQYF | TGCGCCAGCAGTGTCGAGGGCCGCACAACAGATACGCAGTATTTT
TRBD1 | TRBJ1-1 | 15 | NA | TRBV6-6 | CASSRSGTVNTEAFF | TGTGCCAGCAGTCGATCAGGGACAGTCAACACTGAAGCTTTCTTT
TRBD1 | TRBJ2-7 | 14 | NA | TRBV7-2 | CASSRTGEPYEQYF | TGTGCCAGCAGCCGGACAGGGGAGCCCTACGAGCAGTACTTC
TRBD1 | TRBJ1-5 | 15 | NA | TRBV5-6 | CASSSTGQVGQPQHF | TGTGCCAGCAGCTCCACAGGACAGGTGGGTCAGCCCCAGCATTTT
NA | TRBJ2-1 | 17 | NA | TRBV6-4 | CASSDSKTAKGLDEQFF | TGTGCCAGCAGTGACTCGAAAACGGCTAAGGGGCTAGATGAGCAGTTCTTC
NA | TRBJ1-3 | 12 | NA | TRBV11-3 | CASSSDENTIYF | TGTGCCAGCAGCTCCGACGAAAACACCATATATTTT
NA | TRBJ2-7 | 15 | few | TRBV5-1 | CASSRGTAVEIEQYF | TGCGCCAGCAGCCGTGGGACGGCGGTTGAGATCGAGCAGTACTTC
NA | TRBJ1-5 | 16 | NA | TRBV27 | CASSLSITGVNQPQHF | TGTGCCAGCAGTTTATCGATAACGGGAGTCAATCAGCCCCAGCATTTT
NA | TRBJ1-1 | 13 | NA | TRBV12-3/TRBV12-4 | CASSLIGNTEAFF | TGTGCCAGCAGTCTGATAGGGAACACTGAAGCTTTCTTT
TRBD2 | TRBJ2-5 | 15 | NA | TRBV13 | CASSSGLAPQETQYF | TGTGCCAGCAGCTCTGGACTAGCACCCCAAGAGACCCAGTACTTC
TRBD2 | TRBJ2-1 | 18 | NA | TRBV4-2 | CASSQDGLKRGGGNEQFF | TGTGCCAGCAGCCAAGATGGATTGAAGCGGGGGGGCGGGAATGAGCAGTTCTTC
NA | TRBJ1-1 | 16 | NA | TRBV11-3 | CASSPLTGVLLTEAFF | TGTGCCAGCAGCCCCTTAACTGGGGTTCTTTTGACTGAAGCTTTCTTT
NA | TRBJ2-1 | 19 | NA | TRBV7-6 | CASSTVKRGGLSSYNEQFF | TGTGCCAGCAGCACGGTCAAACGCGGGGGCCTGAGCTCCTACAATGAGCAGTTCTTC
NA | TRBJ1-1 | 11 | NA | TRBV5-4 | CASSMNTEAFF | TGTGCCAGCAGCATGAACACTGAAGCTTTCTTT
TRBD2 | TRBJ2-3 | 15 | NA | TRBV5-8 | CASSPGGTSTDTQYF | TGTGCCAGCAGCCCGGGGGGGACAAGCACAGATACGCAGTATTTT
NA | TRBJ1-1 | 12 | NA | TRBV5-6 | CASSLEETEAFF | TGTGCCAGCAGCTTGGAGGAGACTGAAGCTTTCTTT
NA | TRBJ1-6 | 18 | NA | TRBV11-2 | CASSLSVSGSSYNSPLHF | TGTGCCAGCAGCTTATCTGTATCGGGGAGCTCCTATAATTCACCCCTCCACTTT
TRBD1 | TRBJ2-7 | 14 | NA | TRBV3-1/TRBV3-2 | CASSYGQGVYEQYF | TGTGCCAGCAGTTACGGACAGGGTGTTTACGAGCAGTACTTC
NA | TRBJ1-2 | 14 | NA | TRBV3-1/TRBV3-2 | CASQKPGESYGYTF | TGTGCCAGCCAAAAGCCAGGGGAAAGCTATGGCTACACCTTC
NA | TRBJ1-4 | 13 | once | TRBV2 | CASRGGVGEKLFF | TGTGCCAGCAGGGGAGGGGTTGGAGAAAAACTGTTTTTT
NA | TRBJ1-1 | 13 | NA | TRBV5-1 | CASSIQENTEAFF | TGCGCCAGCAGTATACAGGAGAACACTGAAGCTTTCTTT
NA | TRBJ2-3 | 15 | NA | TRBV7-3 | CASSDVGGGTDTQYF | TGTGCCAGCAGCGACGTGGGGGGAGGCACAGATACGCAGTATTTT
NA | TRBJ1-5 | 13 | NA | TRBV5-5 | CASSLGGYQPQHF | TGTGCCAGCAGCTTGGGGGGGTATCAGCCCCAGCATTTT
TRBD2 | TRBJ2-7 | 14 | few | TRBV7-9 | CASSLGGLAGPQDF | TGTGCCAGCAGCTTAGGAGGACTAGCGGGTCCTCAGGACTTC
NA | TRBJ2-7 | 12 | NA | TRBV28 | CASSLDRYEQYF | TGTGCCAGCAGTTTAGACAGGTACGAGCAGTACTTC
NA | TRBJ2-3 | 13 | NA | TRBV30 | CAWMGVRTDTQYF | TGTGCCTGGATGGGGGTCCGCACAGATACGCAGTATTTT
NA | TRBJ2-4 | 14 | once | TRBV30 | CAWSEEGAKNIQYF | TGTGCCTGGAGTGAGGAGGGTGCCAAAAACATTCAGTACTTC
NA | TRBJ1-2 | 12 | NA | TRBV11-2 | CASSLDQWGYTF | TGTGCCAGCAGCTTAGATCAGTGGGGCTACACCTTC
NA | TRBJ1-1 | 12 | once | TRBV5-8 | CASSPQGLEAFF | TGTGCCAGCAGCCCGCAGGGCCTTGAAGCTTTCTTT
NA | TRBJ1-4 | 13 | NA | TRBV5-5 | CASRRATDEKLFF | TGTGCCAGCAGAAGGGCAACGGATGAAAAACTGTTTTTT
NA | TRBJ1-6 | 13 | NA | TRBV2 | CASSEEGRQPLHF | TGTGCCAGCAGTGAAGAAGGGCGACAACCCCTCCACTTT
NA | TRBJ1-6 | 21 | NA | TRBV28 | CASSLGWRRTAGSSYNSPLHF | TGTGCCAGCAGTTTAGGATGGCGGAGGACAGCAGGGAGCTCCTATAATTCACCCCTCCACTTT
NA | TRBJ2-3 | 13 | NA | TRBV10-3 | CAISEVETDTQYF | TGTGCCATCAGTGAGGTTGAGACAGATACGCAGTATTTT
NA | TRBJ1-1 | 13 | NA | TRBV13 | CASSLALNTEAFF | TGTGCCAGCAGCTTAGCCTTGAACACTGAAGCTTTCTTT
NA | TRBJ1-4 | 21 | NA | TRBV23-1 | CASSQVLAPGLSERTNEKLFF | TGCGCCAGCAGTCAAGTTCTAGCCCCAGGGCTATCTGAGAGAACTAATGAAAAACTGTTTTTT
TRBD2 | TRBJ2-1 | 15 | NA | TRBV7-9 | CASSHGRGPYNEQFF | TGTGCCAGCAGCCATGGGAGGGGACCCTACAATGAGCAGTTCTTC
NA | TRBJ2-7 | 13 | NA | TRBV15 | CATSRDRDNEQYF | TGTGCCACCAGCAGAGATCGGGACAACGAGCAGTACTTC
NA | TRBJ1-5 | 16 | NA | TRBV12-2 | CASRFPNDRSNQPQHF | TGTGCAAGTCGCTTTCCAAACGACCGTAGCAATCAGCCCCAGCATTTT
TRBD2 | TRBJ2-5 | 15 | NA | TRBV5-1 | CASSLGGGVQETQYF | TGCGCCAGCAGCTTGGGCGGGGGGGTCCAAGAGACCCAGTACTTC
NA | TRBJ1-1 | 14 | NA | TRBV30 | CAWSSFGTNTEAFF | TGTGCCTGGAGTAGCTTCGGAACTAACACTGAAGCTTTCTTT